The 3 T cell receptor beta chains reported below all come from one sample, sequenced in a study of cytomegalovirus exposure and HLA in healthy donors. Researchers ran the PCR with 60 Vbeta and 13 Jbeta primers. Some clones are missing from TCRdb's copy, which holds only in-frame ones; the method was immunoSEQ multiplex PCR. The data show approximately 79,000 clones, 74% seen once. The sequencing input was PBMCs. The origin of the receptors is a man aged 35 to 55 in good health and CMV-seropositive.

The chain recombines TRBV6-1 with TRBJ2-7; a possible D gene is TRBD2 (6 bases). CDR3 length: 15 amino acids. V was trimmed by 8 bases and J by 0 bases, leaving 17 bases between them. CDR1 MNHNS and CDR2 SASEGT come from the germline V gene. Written as DNA, the CDR3 is TGTGCCAGCGTCCCACGGGACTGGAGCTCCTACGAGCAGTACTTC. The encoded protein is CASVPRDWSSYEQYF.

V usage is TRBV5-4 and J usage is TRBJ2-7, with D possibly TRBD1 on 5 matching bases. Looked up from germline, CDR1 is SGHNT and CDR2 is YYREEE (reference sequence). The CDR3 spans 13 residues. The ends were cut back, 0 bases at V and 3 bases at J, with 7 bases in the middle. Here the CDR3 reads CASSLAGFYEQYF. CDR3 nucleotide sequence: TGTGCCAGCAGCTTGGCAGGGTTCTACGAGCAGTACTTC.

The chain carries TRBV30 and TRBJ1-2; D gene unclear. Germline CDR1 is GTSNPN and CDR2 is SVGIG (reference sequence). Trimming cost V 2 bases and J 5 bases, with 18 bases left between them. CDR3 length: 15 amino acids. CDR3 in DNA: TGTGCCTGGAGTATGGGCTCCAGTCCATCGTATGGCTACACCTTC. It is translated as CAWSMGSSPSYGYTF.